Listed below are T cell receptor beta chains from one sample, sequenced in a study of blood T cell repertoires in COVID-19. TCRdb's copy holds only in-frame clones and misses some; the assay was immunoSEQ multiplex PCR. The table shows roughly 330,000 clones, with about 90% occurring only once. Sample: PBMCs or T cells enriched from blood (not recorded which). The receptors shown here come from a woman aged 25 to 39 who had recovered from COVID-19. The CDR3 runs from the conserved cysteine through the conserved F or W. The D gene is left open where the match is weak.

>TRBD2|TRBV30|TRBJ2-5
TGTGCCTGGAGCTCAACTAGCGGACCTCAAGAGACCCAGTACTTC
CAWSSTSGPQETQYF
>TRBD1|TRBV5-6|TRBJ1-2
TGTGCCAGCAGCTTTGAGACAGGGGTTATCTCGTCTGGCTACACCTTC
CASSFETGVISSGYTF
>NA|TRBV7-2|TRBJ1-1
TGTGCCAGCAGCTTACGGGGGGGAACTGAAGCTTTCTTT
CASSLRGGTEAFF
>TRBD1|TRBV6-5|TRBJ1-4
TGTGCCAGCAGTTACTCCCAGGGGGCGCGTGAAAAACTGTTTTTT
CASSYSQGAREKLFF
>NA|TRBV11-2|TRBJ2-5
TGTGCCAGCAGCCTTGGAACTAATCGGGAGACCCAGTACTTC
CASSLGTNRETQYF
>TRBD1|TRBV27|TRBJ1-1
TGTGCCAGCAGTCCCTACAGGGGTTCTGAAGCTTTCTTT
CASSPYRGSEAFF
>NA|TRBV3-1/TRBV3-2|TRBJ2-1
TGTGCCAGCAGCCTAGGGACTGGAAGGTTAGGGGAGCAGTTCTTC
CASSLGTGRLGEQFF
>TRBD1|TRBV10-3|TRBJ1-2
TGTGCCATCAGTGAGGCAGAGACAGGGCTCCATGGCTACACCTTC
CAISEAETGLHGYTF
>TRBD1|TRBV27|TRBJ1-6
TGTGCCAGCAGTTTATTACAGGGGAATATCTATAATTCACCCCTCCACTTT
CASSLLQGNIYNSPLHF
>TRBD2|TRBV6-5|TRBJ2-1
TGTGCCAGCAGTTCACGACTAGCGGGGGGGCCAACGATCTTC
CASSSRLAGGPTIF
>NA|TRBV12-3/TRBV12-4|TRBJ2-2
TGTGCCAGCAGTTCCGGGGGCGGGGAGCTGTTTTTT
CASSSGGGELFF
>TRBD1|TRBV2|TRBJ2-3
TGTGCCAGCATTCCGGGACAGGGATCAGATACGCAGTATTTT
CASIPGQGSDTQYF
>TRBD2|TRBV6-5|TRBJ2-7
TGTGCCAGCAGTTACCCGGGACTACCAGATGGGGAGCAGTACTTC
CASSYPGLPDGEQYF
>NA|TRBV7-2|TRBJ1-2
TGTGCCAGCAGCCCCGGCGGGACTAATCTTCTTTACGCCTTC
CASSPGGTNLLYAF
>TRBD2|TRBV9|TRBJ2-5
TGTGCCAGCAGCGTCAAGACTAGCGGGGTGGGGGAGACCCAGTACTTC
CASSVKTSGVGETQYF
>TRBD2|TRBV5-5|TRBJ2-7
TGTGCCAGCAAGATTAGGGAAGTCGGCGGGGGGGCCGACGAGCAGTACTTC
CASKIREVGGGADEQYF
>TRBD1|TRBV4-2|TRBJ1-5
TGTGCCAGCAGCCTTAGGGGGCAGGAACAGCCCCAGCATTTT
CASSLRGQEQPQHF
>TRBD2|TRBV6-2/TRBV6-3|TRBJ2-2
TGTGCCAGCAGCGACCCTTTTAGCGGGGGGGATCCCGGGGAGCTGTTTTTT
CASSDPFSGGDPGELFF